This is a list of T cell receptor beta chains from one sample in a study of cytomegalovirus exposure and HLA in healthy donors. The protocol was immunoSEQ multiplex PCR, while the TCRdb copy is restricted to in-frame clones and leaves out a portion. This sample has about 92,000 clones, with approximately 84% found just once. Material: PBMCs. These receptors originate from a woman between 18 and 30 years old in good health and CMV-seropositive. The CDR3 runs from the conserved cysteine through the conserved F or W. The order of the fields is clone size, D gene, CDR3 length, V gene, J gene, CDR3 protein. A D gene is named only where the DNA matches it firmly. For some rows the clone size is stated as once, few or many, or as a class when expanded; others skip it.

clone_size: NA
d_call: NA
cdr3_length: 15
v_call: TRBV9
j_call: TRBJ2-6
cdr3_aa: CASSAGLPGANVLTF

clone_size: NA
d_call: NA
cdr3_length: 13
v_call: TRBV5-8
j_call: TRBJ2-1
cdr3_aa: CASSYGTADEQFF

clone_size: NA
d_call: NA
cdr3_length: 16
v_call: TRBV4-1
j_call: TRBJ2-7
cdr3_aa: CASSQLYDTRSYEQYF

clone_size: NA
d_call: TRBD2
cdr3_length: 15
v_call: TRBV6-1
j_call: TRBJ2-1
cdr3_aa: CASSIDLAGANEQFF

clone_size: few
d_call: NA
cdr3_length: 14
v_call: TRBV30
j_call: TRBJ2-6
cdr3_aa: CAWRHLSGANVLTF

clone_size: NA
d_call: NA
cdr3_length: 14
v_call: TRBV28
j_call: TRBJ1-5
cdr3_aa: CASSPRWGNQPQHF

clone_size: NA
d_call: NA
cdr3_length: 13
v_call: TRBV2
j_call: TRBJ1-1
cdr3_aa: CASRLTGNTEAFF

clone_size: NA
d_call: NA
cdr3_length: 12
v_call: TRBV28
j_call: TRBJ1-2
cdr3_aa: CASSFSLWSYTF

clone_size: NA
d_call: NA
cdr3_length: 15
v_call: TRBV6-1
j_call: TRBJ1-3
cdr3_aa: CASYPGWSSGNTIYF

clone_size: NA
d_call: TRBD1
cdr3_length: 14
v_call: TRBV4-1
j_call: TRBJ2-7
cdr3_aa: CASRYGTGDYEQYF

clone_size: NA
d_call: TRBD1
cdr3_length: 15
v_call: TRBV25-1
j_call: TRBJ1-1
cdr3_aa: CASSEVGQENTEAFF

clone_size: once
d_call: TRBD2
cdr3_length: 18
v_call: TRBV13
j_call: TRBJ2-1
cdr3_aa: CASSLPGLAGEGYNEQFF

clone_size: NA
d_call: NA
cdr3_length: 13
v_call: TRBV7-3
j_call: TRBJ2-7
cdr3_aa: CASSLSNLGKQYF

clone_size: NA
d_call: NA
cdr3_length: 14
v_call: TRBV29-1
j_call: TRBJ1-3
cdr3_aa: CSVTGTQSLDTIYF

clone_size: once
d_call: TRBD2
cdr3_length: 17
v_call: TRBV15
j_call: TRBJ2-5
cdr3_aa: CATSRMIAGGEQETQYF

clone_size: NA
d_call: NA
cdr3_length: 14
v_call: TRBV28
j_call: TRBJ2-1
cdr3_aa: CASSLSGDWNEQFF

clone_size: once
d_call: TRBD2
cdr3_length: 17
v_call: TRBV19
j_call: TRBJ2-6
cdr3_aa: CASSIDSGSSGANVLTF

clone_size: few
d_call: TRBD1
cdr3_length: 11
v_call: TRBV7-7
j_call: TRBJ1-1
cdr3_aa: CASTPTGDPFF

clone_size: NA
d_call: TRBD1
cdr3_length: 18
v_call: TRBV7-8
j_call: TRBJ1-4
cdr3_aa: CASSFGLEGGSPAKKLFF

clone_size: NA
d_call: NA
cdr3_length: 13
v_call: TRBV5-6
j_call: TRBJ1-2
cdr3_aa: CASSLGHVDGYTF

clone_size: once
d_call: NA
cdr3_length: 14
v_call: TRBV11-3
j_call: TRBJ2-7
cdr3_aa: CASSPGGDRVEQYF